This T cell receptor (beta chain) was identified in a study of OX40 agonist ivuxolimab in advanced cancers. V was clipped by 5 bases and J by 1 base; unmatched bases: 5. The CDR3 contains 15 residues. Germline V lookup: CDR1 MNHEY, CDR2 SMNVEV (reference sequence). The repertoire was sequenced with immunoSEQ multiplex PCR; TCRdb's copy has only in-frame clones and lacks some. The sample comprises 2,000 or so clones, around three quarters of which are singletons, and approximately 35% rests with the top ten. Patients were ineligible given autoimmune disease history or systemic immunosuppression. At cycle 4 day 1, cycle 7 day 1, and baseline, blood was sampled. Concerning this clone itself: Antigen specificity is unknown.

Study findings and constraints: Fewer expanded clones were found on average in CD4+ than in CD8+ T cells. Clonal expansion was seen in CD4+ and CD8+ blood T cells by week 6 at 0.1 to 3.0 mg/kg.

The chain uses TRBV27 and TRBJ2-3; 8 bases fit TRBD1. Sequencing was performed on CD4+ or CD8+ T cells sorted from blood, taken in a trial of the OX40 agonist ivuxolimab. This TCR came from an adult with an advanced solid tumor such as melanoma, head and neck, liver or kidney cancer. CDR3 DNA: TGTGCCAGCAGTGCGGGACAGGAGGGCACAGATACGCAGTATTTT. Protein: CASSAGQEGTDTQYF.